Below, 10 T cell receptor beta chains from the same sample are listed, as sequenced in a study of cytomegalovirus exposure and HLA in healthy donors. The PCR made use of 60 Vbeta and 13 Jbeta primers. Data came from immunoSEQ multiplex PCR; TCRdb stores just in-frame clones and leaves some out. There are about 160,000 clones in the sample; roughly 77% occur only once, and approximately 2% lies in the top ten. The sequenced sample was PBMCs. Receptors originate from a woman aged 18-29 years in good health and CMV-seronegative.

The genes are TRBV19 and TRBJ1-4, with 8 bases that match TRBD1. The trim removed 5 bases at V and 2 bases at J, leaving 10 bases unmatched. Germline loops: CDR1 LNHDA, CDR2 SQIVND (reference sequence). This CDR3 comprises 17 residues. CDR3 nucleotide sequence: TGTGCCAGTAGTTCCCAGGGGAGACAGGGGACTAATGAAAAACTGTTTTTT. Translation: CASSSQGRQGTNEKLFF.

The rearrangement joins TRBV25-1 to TRBJ2-7; D remains unclear. The CDR3 has 12 residues. V lost 5 bases, J lost 13 bases, and 18 bases lay in between. Germline CDR1 and CDR2: MGHDK and SYGVNS. In DNA, the CDR3 is TGTGCCAGCAGTCTCGGGTCCCGGATCGTCTACTTC. Encoded protein: CASSLGSRIVYF.

In its sample, this clone was seen once. This rearrangement joins TRBV19 to TRBJ1-1; the D is unclear. Germline CDR1 is LNHDA and CDR2 is SQIVND (reference sequence). The CDR3 covers 15 residues. V lost 7 bases and J 7 bases, leaving 22 bases between the germline ends. CDR3 in amino acids: CASKTLVPESDEAFF. The CDR3 DNA follows: TGTGCCAGTAAAACGCTCGTGCCCGAAAGCGATGAAGCTTTCTTT.

This clone was recorded many times. V gene TRBV10-3 combines with J gene TRBJ2-2; the D gene is possibly TRBD2 (5 bases). Deletions cut 6 bases from V and 6 bases from J, with 11 bases between. This CDR3 has 13 amino acids. Germline lookup yields CDR1 ENHRY and CDR2 SYGVKD. The CDR3 spells CAISREGSGELFF. For the CDR3, the DNA is TGTGCCATCAGCCGGGAAGGATCCGGGGAGCTGTTTTTT.

The chain combines TRBV25-1 with TRBJ1-6; the D gene is possibly TRBD1 (6 bases). The CDR3 is 14 residues long. Per germline, CDR1 MGHDK and CDR2 SYGVNS. V lost 3 bases and J lost 9, with 12 bases in between. The CDR3 loop is CASSDRGLRSPLHF. CDR3 nucleotide sequence: TGTGCCAGCAGTGACAGGGGTCTGCGTTCACCCCTCCACTTT.

The J gene is TRBJ2-7, the V gene TRBV6-1; 7 bases map to TRBD1. Germline V gives CDR1 MNHNS, CDR2 SASEGT. This CDR3 spans 14 amino acids. The ends lost 4 bases at V and 2 bases at J; junction bases unmatched: 5. For the CDR3, the DNA is TGTGCCAGCAGTGGAACGACAGGGCCCTACGAGCAGTACTTC. It yields the protein CASSGTTGPYEQYF.

V gene TRBV5-4 combines with J gene TRBJ2-5, with 7 bases matching TRBD1. The V gene end was trimmed by 1 base and the J gene end by 5 bases; junction bases not matched to a gene: 8. This CDR3 is 15 amino acids long. Germline loops: CDR1 SGHNT, CDR2 YYREEE (reference sequence). The CDR3 here is CASSLSGQVFETQYF. The CDR3 DNA is TGTGCCAGCAGCTTGTCCGGACAGGTCTTTGAGACCCAGTACTTC. Based on the CDR3 plus reference TRBV5-4 and TRBJ2-5, the full variable domain is ETGVTQSPTHLIKTRGQQVTLRCSSQSGHNTVSWYQQALGQGPQFIFQYYREEENGRGNFPPRFSGLQFPNYSSELNVNALELDDSALYLCASSLSGQVFETQYFGPGTRLLVL.

This clone was picked up a small number of times. The germline gene is not matched at one end of the junction; a read error may be the cause. The gene calls are TRBV7-9 and TRBJ1-3; no clear D gene. The CDR3 spans 16 residues. From germline, CDR1 is SEHNR and CDR2 FQNEAQ (reference sequence). The CDR3 coding sequence is TGTTCCAGCAGCTTTGTGGGCCGGTGGACTGGAAACACCATATATTTT. Translated, it gives CSSSFVGRWTGNTIYF.

The V and J genes are TRBV5-8 and TRBJ1-4, with TRBD1 matching 8 bases. J lost 8 bases, V lost 0 bases, and 3 bases had no gene match. This CDR3 is built from 14 residues. Germline V gene lookup returns CDR1 SGHTS and CDR2 YDEGEE. This chain's CDR3 is CASSLARGREKLFF. The DNA of the CDR3 is TGTGCCAGCAGCTTGGCCAGGGGGCGAGAAAAACTGTTTTTT. Filled out from reference TRBV5-8 and TRBJ1-4, the complete variable domain reads EAGVTQSPTHLIKTRGQQATLRCSPISGHTSVYWYQQALGLGLQFLLWYDEGEERNRGNFPPRFSGRQFPNYSSELNVNALELEDSALYLCASSLARGREKLFFGSGTQLSVL.

The rearrangement joins TRBV18 to TRBJ2-7; TRBD1 aligns across 7 bases. The J segment lost 2 bases and the V segment lost 4 bases, leaving 2 bases of the junction unmatched. Germline lookup yields CDR1 KGHSH and CDR2 LQKENI. The CDR3 has 13 residues. The CDR3: CASSQGQTYEQYF. CDR3 sequence (DNA): TGTGCCAGCTCACAGGGACAGACCTACGAGCAGTACTTC. Based on the CDR3 plus reference TRBV18 and TRBJ2-7, the full variable domain is NAGVMQNPRHLVRRRGQEARLRCSPMKGHSHVYWYRQLPEEGLKFMVYLQKENIIDESGMPKERFSAEFPKEGPSILRIQQVVRGDSAAYFCASSQGQTYEQYFGPGTRLTVT.